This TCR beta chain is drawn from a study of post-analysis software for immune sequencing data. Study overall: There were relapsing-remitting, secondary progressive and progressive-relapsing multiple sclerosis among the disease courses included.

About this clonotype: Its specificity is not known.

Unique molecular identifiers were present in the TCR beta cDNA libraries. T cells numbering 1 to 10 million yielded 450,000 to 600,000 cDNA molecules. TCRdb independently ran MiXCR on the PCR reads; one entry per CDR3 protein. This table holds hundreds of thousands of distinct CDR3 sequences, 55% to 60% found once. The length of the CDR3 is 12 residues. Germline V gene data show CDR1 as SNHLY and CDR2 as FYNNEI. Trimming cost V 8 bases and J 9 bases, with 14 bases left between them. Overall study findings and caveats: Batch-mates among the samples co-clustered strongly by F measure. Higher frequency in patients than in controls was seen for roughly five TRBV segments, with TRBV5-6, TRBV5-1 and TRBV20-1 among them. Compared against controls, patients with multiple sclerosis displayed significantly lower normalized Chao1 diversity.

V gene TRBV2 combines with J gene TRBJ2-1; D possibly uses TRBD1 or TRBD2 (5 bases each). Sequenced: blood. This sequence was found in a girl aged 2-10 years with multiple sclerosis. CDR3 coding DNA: TGTGCCAGCGGGGGAGAAGTGGGTGAGCAGTTCTTC. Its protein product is CASGGEVGEQFF.